The source of this T cell receptor (beta chain) is a study of blood T cells in healthy people across ages. A J-beta primer mix and a sample-barcoded 5' primer were used in a second PCR of about 7 to 12 cycles. TCRdb re-derived calls from the 5' RACE reads in MiXCR, one entry per CDR3 protein. This sample yields around 800,000 distinct CDR3 sequences, of which around two fifths are seen a single time; about 19% belongs to the top ten. The CDR3 contains 16 residues. CDR1 and CDR2 (germline): SGDLS, YYNGEE. V was clipped by 0 bases and J by 2 bases, with 13 bases between them. This sequence originates from a man aged 60 to 75 in good health. The rearrangement uses TRBV9 and TRBJ2-3; D gene ambiguous. Sequencing input: blood. DNA for the CDR3: TGTGCCAGCAGCGTAGACCGCAGGAGATCCACAGATACGCAGTATTTT. Its protein product is CASSVDRRRSTDTQYF.